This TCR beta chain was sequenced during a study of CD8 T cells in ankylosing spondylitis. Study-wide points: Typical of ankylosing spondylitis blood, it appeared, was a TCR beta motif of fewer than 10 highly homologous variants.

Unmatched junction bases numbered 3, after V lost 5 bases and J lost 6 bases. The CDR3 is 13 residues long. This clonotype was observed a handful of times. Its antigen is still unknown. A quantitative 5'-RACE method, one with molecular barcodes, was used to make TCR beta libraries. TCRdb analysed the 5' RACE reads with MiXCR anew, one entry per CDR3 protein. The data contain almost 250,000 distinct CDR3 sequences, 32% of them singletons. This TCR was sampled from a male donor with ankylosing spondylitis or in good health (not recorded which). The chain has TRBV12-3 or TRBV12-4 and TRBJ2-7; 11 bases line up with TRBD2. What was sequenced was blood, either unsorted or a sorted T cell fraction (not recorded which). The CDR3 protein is CASSPSGGLEQYF. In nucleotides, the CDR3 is TGTGCCAGCAGTCCTAGCGGGGGGCTCGAGCAGTACTTC.